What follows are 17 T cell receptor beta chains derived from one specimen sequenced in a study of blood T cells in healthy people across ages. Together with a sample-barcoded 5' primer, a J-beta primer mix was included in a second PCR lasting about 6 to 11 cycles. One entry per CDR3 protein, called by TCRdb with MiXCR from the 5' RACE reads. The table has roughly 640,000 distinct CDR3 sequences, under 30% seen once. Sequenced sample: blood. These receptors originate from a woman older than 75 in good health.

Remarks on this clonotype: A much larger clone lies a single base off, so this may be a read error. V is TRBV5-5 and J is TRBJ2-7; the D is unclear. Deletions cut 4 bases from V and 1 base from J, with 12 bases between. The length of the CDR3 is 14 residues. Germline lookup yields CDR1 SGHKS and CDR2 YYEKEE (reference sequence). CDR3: CASSVAYTSYEQYF. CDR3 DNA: TGTGCCAGCAGCGTTGCTTATACTTCCTACGAGCAGTACTTC.

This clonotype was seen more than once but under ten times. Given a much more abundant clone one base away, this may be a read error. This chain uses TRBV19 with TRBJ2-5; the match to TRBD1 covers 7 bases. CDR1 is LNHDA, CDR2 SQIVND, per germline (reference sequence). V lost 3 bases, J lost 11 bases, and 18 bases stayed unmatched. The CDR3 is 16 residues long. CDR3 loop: CASSMGRQGLANEQYF. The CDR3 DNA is TGTGCCAGTAGTATGGGAAGACAGGGCCTTGCAAATGAGCAGTACTTC.

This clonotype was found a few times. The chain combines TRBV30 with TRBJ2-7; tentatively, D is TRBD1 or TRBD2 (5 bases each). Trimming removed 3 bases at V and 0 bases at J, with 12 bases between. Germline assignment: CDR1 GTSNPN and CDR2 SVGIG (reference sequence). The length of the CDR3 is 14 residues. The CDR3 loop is CAWRAGTVSYEQYF. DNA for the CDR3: TGTGCCTGGAGAGCTGGGACCGTCTCCTACGAGCAGTACTTC.

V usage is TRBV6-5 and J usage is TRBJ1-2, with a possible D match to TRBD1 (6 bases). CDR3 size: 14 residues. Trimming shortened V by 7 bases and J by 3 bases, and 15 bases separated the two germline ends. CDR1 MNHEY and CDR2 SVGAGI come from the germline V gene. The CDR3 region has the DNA TGTGCCAGCACCGCGACAGGAATTTACTATGGCTACACCTTC. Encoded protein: CASTATGIYYGYTF.

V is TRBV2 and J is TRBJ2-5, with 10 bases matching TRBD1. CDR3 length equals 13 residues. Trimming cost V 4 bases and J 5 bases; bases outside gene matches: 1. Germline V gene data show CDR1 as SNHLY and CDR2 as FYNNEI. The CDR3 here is CASSGGQGETQYF. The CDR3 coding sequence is TGTGCCAGCAGTGGGGGACAGGGGGAGACCCAGTACTTC.

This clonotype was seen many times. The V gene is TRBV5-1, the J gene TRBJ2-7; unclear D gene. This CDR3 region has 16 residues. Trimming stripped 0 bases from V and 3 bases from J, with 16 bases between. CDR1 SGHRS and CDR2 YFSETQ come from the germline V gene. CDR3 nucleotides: TGCGCCAGCAGCTTGGGGAGTTTTGGGTTCCTCTACGAGCAGTACTTC. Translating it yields CASSLGSFGFLYEQYF.

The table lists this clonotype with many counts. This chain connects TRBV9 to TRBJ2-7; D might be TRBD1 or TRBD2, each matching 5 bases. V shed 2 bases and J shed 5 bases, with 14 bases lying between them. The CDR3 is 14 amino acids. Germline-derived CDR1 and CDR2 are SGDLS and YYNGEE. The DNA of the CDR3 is TGTGCCAGCAGCGTCGCCGGAAGGGGACACGAGCAGTACTTC. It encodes CASSVAGRGHEQYF.

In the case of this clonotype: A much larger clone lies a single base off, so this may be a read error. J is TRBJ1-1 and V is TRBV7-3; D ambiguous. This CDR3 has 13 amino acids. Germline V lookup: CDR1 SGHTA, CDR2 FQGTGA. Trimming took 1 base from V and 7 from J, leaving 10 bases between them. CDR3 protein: CASSLMVGNEAFF. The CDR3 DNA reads TGTGCCAGCAGCTTAATGGTAGGCAATGAAGCTTTCTTT.

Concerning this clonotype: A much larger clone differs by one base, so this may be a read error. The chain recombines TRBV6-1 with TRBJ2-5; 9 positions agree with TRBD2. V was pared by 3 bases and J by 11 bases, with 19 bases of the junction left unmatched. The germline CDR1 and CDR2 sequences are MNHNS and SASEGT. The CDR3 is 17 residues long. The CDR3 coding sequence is TGTGCCAGCAGTGAGGTGGCAGGCGGGGGGGCCAGGAATGAGCAGTACTTC. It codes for CASSEVAGGGARNEQYF.

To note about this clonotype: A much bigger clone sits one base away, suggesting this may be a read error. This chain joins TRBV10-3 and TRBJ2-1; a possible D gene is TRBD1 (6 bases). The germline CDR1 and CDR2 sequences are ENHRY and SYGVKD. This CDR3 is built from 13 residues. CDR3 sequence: CAIGEGQGNEQFF. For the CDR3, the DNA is TGTGCCATCGGTGAGGGGCAGGGGAATGAGCAGTTCTTC.

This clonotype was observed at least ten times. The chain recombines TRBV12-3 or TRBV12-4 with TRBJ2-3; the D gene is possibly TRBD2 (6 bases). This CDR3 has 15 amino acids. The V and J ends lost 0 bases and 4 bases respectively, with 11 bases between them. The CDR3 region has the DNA TGTGCCAGCAGTTTAGCATTCGGGGGAGCAGATACGCAGTATTTT. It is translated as CASSLAFGGADTQYF.

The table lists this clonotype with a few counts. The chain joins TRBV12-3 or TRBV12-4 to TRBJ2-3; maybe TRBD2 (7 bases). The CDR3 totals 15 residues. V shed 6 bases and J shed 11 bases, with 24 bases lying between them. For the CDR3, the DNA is TGTGCCAGCAGCTTGACTAGCCCGGGGGCAGATGTGCAGTATTTT. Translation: CASSLTSPGADVQYF.

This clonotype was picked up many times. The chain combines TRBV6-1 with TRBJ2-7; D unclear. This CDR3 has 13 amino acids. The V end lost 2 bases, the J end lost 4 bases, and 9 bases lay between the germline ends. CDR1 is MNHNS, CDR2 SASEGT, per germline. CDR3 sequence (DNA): TGTGCCAGCAGTGAATTTCCAAGGTACGAGCAGTACTTC. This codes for CASSEFPRYEQYF.

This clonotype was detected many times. The CDR3 spells CASSPSGGGEQYF. The CDR3 bases are TGCGCCAGCAGCCCCTCTGGAGGAGGCGAGCAGTACTTC. The V call is TRBV5-1, the J call TRBJ2-7, with D possibly matching TRBD2 (5 bases). V was clipped by 4 bases and J by 6 bases, with 14 bases between them. This CDR3 region has 13 residues. Germline CDR1 SGHRS, CDR2 YFSETQ. Combining the CDR3 with reference TRBV5-1 and TRBJ2-7 gives the whole variable domain KAGVTQTPRYLIKTRGQQVTLSCSPISGHRSVSWYQQTPGQGLQFLFEYFSETQRNKGNFPGRFSGRQFSNSRSEMNVSTLELGDSALYLCASSPSGGGEQYFGPGTRLTVT.

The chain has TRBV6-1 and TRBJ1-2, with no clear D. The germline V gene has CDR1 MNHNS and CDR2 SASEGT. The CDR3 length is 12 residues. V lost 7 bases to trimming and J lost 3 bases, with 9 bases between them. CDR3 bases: TGTGCCAGCAACTTCGGGGACTATGGCTACACCTTC. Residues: CASNFGDYGYTF.

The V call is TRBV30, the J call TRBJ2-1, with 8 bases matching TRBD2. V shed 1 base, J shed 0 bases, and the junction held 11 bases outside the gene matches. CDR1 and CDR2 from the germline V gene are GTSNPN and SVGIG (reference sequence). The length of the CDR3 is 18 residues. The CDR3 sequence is CAWSGGSGDTSSYNEQFF. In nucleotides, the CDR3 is TGTGCCTGGAGTGGGGGTAGCGGGGACACGAGCTCCTACAATGAGCAGTTCTTC.

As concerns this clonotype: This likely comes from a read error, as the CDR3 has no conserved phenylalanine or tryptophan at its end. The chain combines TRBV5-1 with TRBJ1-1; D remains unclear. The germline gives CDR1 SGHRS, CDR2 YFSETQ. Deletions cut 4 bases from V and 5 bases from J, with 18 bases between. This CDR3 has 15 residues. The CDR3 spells CASSHGMGGGTEAFC. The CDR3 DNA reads TGCGCCAGCAGCCATGGCATGGGCGGTGGGACTGAAGCTTTCTGT.